This T cell receptor (beta chain) originates from a study of T cell responses to AZD1222 COVID-19 vaccine. Overall study results and limits: CD4 TCRs covered the whole spike, strongest at regions 160-218 and 743-854. White British ancestry dominated among donors, who included more females, and clonal diversity was possibly underestimated. Close to half of all spike-specific TCRs reportedly target regions of the variants that are unmutated. Only a handful of AZD1222 recipients, more than five in all, had baseline seropositivity.

Trimming at V came to 3 bases and at J to 4 bases, leaving 5 bases not matched to a gene. The CDR3 sequence is 15 residues long. CDR1 DFQATT and CDR2 SNEGSKA come from the germline V gene (reference sequence). Notes on this clone: The antigen is not known.

Profiling relied on immunoSEQ multiplex PCR, and the TCRdb table lists in-frame clones only, not all of them. Here the sample spans about 190,000 clones, about 92% being singletons. V and J are TRBV20-1 and TRBJ2-1; 11 bases agree with TRBD2. The sequence derives from an adult who received the MenACWY meningococcal vaccine as a control. The sequencing here drew on peripheral blood, taken 28 days after the second dose of the MenACWY control vaccine. Here the CDR3 reads CSASTSSGGYNEQFF. The CDR3 DNA sequence: TGCAGTGCTAGTACGTCTAGCGGGGGGTACAATGAGCAGTTCTTC.